Listed below are T cell receptor beta chains from one sample, sequenced in a study of T cells expressing NK-cell markers. After re-calling the 5' RACE reads, TCRdb lists one entry per CDR3 protein, DNA absent. The sample features hundreds of thousands of distinct CDR3 sequences, with about 3.6% in its top ten. The source material was blood T cells: a sorted CD56 or NKG2C T cell subset, CD4+ or CD8+ T cells, or bulk PBMC T cells (not recorded which). The receptors originated from a young man in good health. Each CDR3 is given with its conserved first and last residue.

CDR3aa: CASSPPRQGAYEQYF
v_gene: TRBV5-5
j_gene: TRBJ2-7

CDR3aa: CASSLEVGQSELFF
v_gene: TRBV5-1
j_gene: TRBJ2-2

CDR3aa: CAGSGRTQETQYF
v_gene: TRBV30
j_gene: TRBJ2-5

CDR3aa: CASSLTTGLKNTEAFF
v_gene: TRBV5-1
j_gene: TRBJ1-1

CDR3aa: CASSNFGTPSYNEQFF
v_gene: TRBV5-6
j_gene: TRBJ2-1

CDR3aa: CASSAPPAAYGYTF
v_gene: TRBV9
j_gene: TRBJ1-2

CDR3aa: CSAVPQGTGNTIYF
v_gene: TRBV29-1
j_gene: TRBJ1-3

CDR3aa: CASSYPPPGGWRTEAFF
v_gene: TRBV6-5
j_gene: TRBJ1-1

CDR3aa: CASSLDRGTKNIQYF
v_gene: TRBV5-1
j_gene: TRBJ2-4

CDR3aa: CASSSVAGGYNEQFF
v_gene: TRBV5-1
j_gene: TRBJ2-1

CDR3aa: CASSLGRDYEQYF
v_gene: TRBV5-1
j_gene: TRBJ2-7

CDR3aa: CSVVVAGPPRNEQFF
v_gene: TRBV29-1
j_gene: TRBJ2-1

CDR3aa: CATSREETQYF
v_gene: TRBV15
j_gene: TRBJ2-5

CDR3aa: CSANTQGRPYNEQFF
v_gene: TRBV20-1
j_gene: TRBJ2-1

CDR3aa: CASSLGLAGVEYF
v_gene: TRBV27
j_gene: TRBJ2-7

CDR3aa: CASSLALSDLANYGYTF
v_gene: TRBV12-3/TRBV12-4
j_gene: TRBJ1-2

CDR3aa: CSAEDRGTYEQYF
v_gene: TRBV20-1
j_gene: TRBJ2-7

CDR3aa: CASSSSSDIDQYF
v_gene: TRBV5-1
j_gene: TRBJ2-5

CDR3aa: CASSIPLREQYF
v_gene: TRBV7-9
j_gene: TRBJ2-7

CDR3aa: CASRRQTDNYGYTF
v_gene: TRBV6-1
j_gene: TRBJ1-2

CDR3aa: CASSQVVSTDYEQYF
v_gene: TRBV4-3
j_gene: TRBJ2-7

CDR3aa: CASSGSPQETQYF
v_gene: TRBV18
j_gene: TRBJ2-5

CDR3aa: CASSLPGTGVQSEQFF
v_gene: TRBV7-9
j_gene: TRBJ2-1

CDR3aa: CASSPGGSLYNEQFF
v_gene: TRBV18
j_gene: TRBJ2-1